Shown below are 26 T cell receptor beta chains from a single sample sequenced in a study of shared clonotypes between healthy human individuals. Profiling relied on immunoSEQ multiplex PCR, and the TCRdb table lists in-frame clones only, not all of them. The table has roughly 1,500,000 clones, 95% to 99% seen once. Sequencing used naive CD4+ T cells sorted from blood. As to subset: CD45RA+ positively selected. Receptors originate from a man aged 25-45 years in good health.

This chain links TRBV7-9 with TRBJ2-7; 8 positions agree with TRBD1. CDR3 length: 15 amino acids. Germline trimming cut 3 bases from V and 3 bases from J; bases unmatched to any gene: 7. Germline assignment: CDR1 SEHNR and CDR2 FQNEAQ (reference sequence). CDR3 DNA sequence: TGTGCCAGCAGCTTGGACAGGGCCCTTTTCTACGAGCAGTACTTC. Protein product: CASSLDRALFYEQYF.

The V and J genes are TRBV11-2 and TRBJ2-1; 8 nucleotides line up with TRBD2. Per the germline V gene, CDR1 is SGHAT and CDR2 is FQNNGV. Unmatched junction bases numbered 4, after V lost 6 bases and J lost 0 bases. The CDR3 is 15 amino acids. Here the CDR3 reads CASSVAGSSYNEQFF. The CDR3 DNA follows: TGTGCCAGCAGTGTAGCGGGAAGCTCCTACAATGAGCAGTTCTTC.

Concerning this clone itself: Other DNA sequences of this sample code for an identical CDR3. The chain employs TRBV15 and TRBJ2-7; possibly TRBD2 for D (6 bases). The CDR3 sequence is 15 residues long. Germline V gene data show CDR1 as LNHNV and CDR2 as YYDKDF (reference sequence). Trimming cost V 3 bases and J 1 base, with 13 bases left between them. This chain's CDR3 is CATSRGGALSYEQYF. In DNA, the CDR3 is TGTGCCACCAGCAGGGGGGGAGCCTTATCCTACGAGCAGTACTTC.

The gene calls are TRBV5-8 and TRBJ2-3; 7 nucleotides match TRBD1. The germline gives CDR1 SGHTS, CDR2 YDEGEE. V was pared by 5 bases and J by 0 bases, with 9 bases of the junction left unmatched. The CDR3 covers 16 residues. The CDR3 DNA reads as TGTGCCAGCAGTTCCGGACAGGTTACTAGCACAGATACGCAGTATTTT. Protein sequence: CASSSGQVTSTDTQYF. Looking up the rest from reference TRBV5-8 and TRBJ2-3 gives the full variable domain: EAGVTQSPTHLIKTRGQQATLRCSPISGHTSVYWYQQALGLGLQFLLWYDEGEERNRGNFPPRFSGRQFPNYSSELNVNALELEDSALYLCASSSGQVTSTDTQYFGPGTRLTVL.

The CDR3 sequence is CASSYLGDYGYTF. CDR3 DNA: TGTGCCAGCAGTTACCTAGGTGACTATGGCTACACCTTC. The chain joins TRBV6-5 to TRBJ1-2, with D uncertain. Germline assignment: CDR1 MNHEY and CDR2 SVGAGI. This CDR3 region has 13 residues. V lost 2 bases to trimming and J lost 3 bases, with 7 bases between them.

As to this clone: The DNA is left out, because the CDR3 cannot be placed on it with certainty; the CDR3 is given as TCRdb lists it. The chain is built from TRBV28 and TRBJ1-2. The CDR3 totals 13 residues, both ends included. Per the germline V gene, CDR1 is MDHEN and CDR2 is SYDVKM. CDR3 loop: CASSFLESYGYTF.

This clone is a singleton in its sample. The chain recombines TRBV2 with TRBJ1-2; 7 bases are shared with TRBD1. The CDR3 sequence is 13 residues long. Germline-derived CDR1 and CDR2 are SNHLY and FYNNEI. With V trimmed by 3 bases and J by 8 bases, 6 bases remained unmatched. The CDR3 sequence is CASSDRTGHGYTF. Written as DNA, the CDR3 is TGTGCCAGCAGTGACCGGACAGGTCACGGCTACACCTTC.

CDR3 sequence: CASTPGDSRSYTF. CDR3 DNA sequence: TGTGCCAGCACCCCGGGGGACTCCCGGAGCTACACCTTC. The rearrangement uses TRBV28 and TRBJ1-2, with D tentatively TRBD1 (5 bases). This CDR3 region has 13 residues. V lost 7 bases and J 9 bases, leaving 18 bases between the germline ends. Per the germline V gene, CDR1 is MDHEN and CDR2 is SYDVKM.

V usage is TRBV11-2 and J usage is TRBJ2-1; 8 bases are a match to TRBD2. This CDR3 contains 17 residues. V was clipped by 4 bases and J by 3 bases; unmatched bases: 11. Germline CDR1 reads SGHAT; CDR2 reads FQNNGV. Here the CDR3 reads CASSYLKAGVNYNEQFF. In DNA form, the CDR3 reads TGTGCCAGCAGCTACCTCAAAGCGGGAGTAAACTACAATGAGCAGTTCTTC.

The chain employs TRBV29-1 and TRBJ2-5; D is possibly TRBD1 (6 bases). The CDR3 has 12 residues. Germline loops: CDR1 SQVTM, CDR2 ANQGSEA. The ends were cut back, 7 bases at V and 2 bases at J, with 11 bases in the middle. This CDR3 is CSAKTGQETQYF. CDR3 nucleotides: TGCAGCGCCAAGACAGGTCAAGAGACCCAGTACTTC.

The rearrangement uses TRBV6-1 and TRBJ2-7; D assignment may be TRBD1 or TRBD2 (5 bases each). V lost 1 base and J lost 5, with 12 bases in between. The CDR3 loop spans 14 amino acids. Germline values: CDR1 MNHNS, CDR2 SASEGT. DNA of the CDR3: TGTGCCAGCAGTGAAGTTGGGGGTCGGAACGAGCAGTACTTC. It is translated as CASSEVGGRNEQYF.

This chain joins TRBV4-2 and TRBJ2-7; 15 nucleotides match TRBD2. The V segment lost 3 bases and the J segment 6 bases; nucleotides outside the gene matches: 9. Germline assignment: CDR1 LGHNA and CDR2 YNFKEQ. CDR3 length equals 17 residues. The chain's CDR3 is CASSHLAGTSGRSEQYF. The CDR3 bases are TGTGCCAGCAGCCATTTAGCCGGGACTAGCGGGAGGAGCGAGCAGTACTTC.

The chain carries TRBV28 and TRBJ2-7; possibly TRBD2 for D (6 bases). CDR1 MDHEN and CDR2 SYDVKM come from the germline V gene. Trimming shortened V by 4 bases and J by 1 base, and 20 bases separated the two germline ends. The CDR3 totals 17 residues. CDR3 protein: CASSSHLLGGPSYEQYF. CDR3 DNA sequence: TGTGCCAGCAGTTCCCACCTGCTGGGGGGACCGTCCTACGAGCAGTACTTC.

The rearrangement links TRBV5-5 to TRBJ2-1; no definite D call. CDR3 length: 14 amino acids. Germline V CDR1 and CDR2: SGHKS, YYEKEE (reference sequence). V was shortened by 2 bases and J by 0 bases, with 6 bases between the two germline ends. The CDR3 is CASSLDPSYNEQFF. The CDR3 DNA reads TGTGCCAGCAGCTTAGATCCCTCCTACAATGAGCAGTTCTTC. The variable domain in full, completed from reference TRBV5-5 and TRBJ2-1, reads DAGVTQSPTHLIKTRGQQVTLRCSPISGHKSVSWYQQVLGQGPQFIFQYYEKEERGRGNFPDRFSARQFPNYSSELNVNALLLGDSALYLCASSLDPSYNEQFFGPGTRLTVL.

J is TRBJ2-7 and V is TRBV28; 9 bases fit TRBD1. The V segment lost 6 bases and the J segment 4 bases; nucleotides outside the gene matches: 7. From germline, CDR1 is MDHEN and CDR2 SYDVKM. This CDR3 contains 14 residues. CDR3 sequence: CASRKQGAIYEQYF. In DNA, the CDR3 is TGTGCCAGCAGGAAACAGGGGGCAATTTACGAGCAGTACTTC.

V is TRBV7-2 and J is TRBJ2-7; perhaps TRBD1 as D (6 bases). Germline CDR1 is SGHTA and CDR2 is FQGNSA. Trimming took 5 bases from V and 5 from J, leaving 13 bases between them. The CDR3 spans 13 residues. CDR3 protein: CASSRQVENEQYF. The CDR3 DNA sequence: TGTGCCAGCAGCCGACAGGTTGAGAACGAGCAGTACTTC.

The chain couples TRBV28 to TRBJ2-7; tentative D call: TRBD1 (5 bases). V was shortened by 2 bases and J by 3 bases, with 8 bases between the two germline ends. The CDR3 covers 13 residues. CDR1 and CDR2 (germline): MDHEN, SYDVKM. The CDR3 sequence is CASSLSDSYEQYF. DNA for the CDR3: TGTGCCAGCAGTTTAAGCGACAGCTACGAGCAGTACTTC.

This chain joins TRBV27 and TRBJ2-7, with 7 bases fitting TRBD2. The CDR3 consists of 14 residues. Trimming removed 4 bases from V and 2 bases from J; junction bases left unmatched: 5. Germline-derived CDR1 and CDR2 are MNHEY and SMNVEV (reference sequence). CDR3 nucleotides: TGTGCCAGCAGTTCTCTAGCGGCCCCCTACGAGCAGTACTTC. It specifies CASSSLAAPYEQYF.

The chain couples TRBV27 to TRBJ1-5; D unresolved. CDR3 size: 15 residues. Germline V gene lookup returns CDR1 MNHEY and CDR2 SMNVEV (reference sequence). Trimming left V 0 bases short and J 5 bases short, with 11 bases between. The CDR3 sequence: CASSLSTPKDQPQHF. CDR3 nucleotide sequence: TGTGCCAGCAGTTTATCCACACCGAAGGATCAGCCCCAGCATTTT.

J is TRBJ2-7 and V is TRBV29-1; D remains ambiguous. Germline CDR1 reads SQVTM; CDR2 reads ANQGSEA. The CDR3 sequence is 12 residues long. The V and J ends lost 4 bases and 6 bases respectively, with 13 bases between them. CDR3 sequence reads: CSVGNLPSEQYF. CDR3 coding DNA: TGCAGCGTTGGAAACTTACCTTCCGAGCAGTACTTC.

This chain connects TRBV28 to TRBJ1-1; D uncertain. Trimming shortened V by 8 bases and J by 0 bases, and 19 bases separated the two germline ends. The CDR3 is made up of 16 amino acids. Per the germline V gene, CDR1 is MDHEN and CDR2 is SYDVKM. The CDR3 region has the DNA TGTGCCAGCCGCCCTTCTGGATGGTCGATGAACACTGAAGCTTTCTTT. This translates into CASRPSGWSMNTEAFF.

Points on this clone: Within the sample, other DNA sequences also encode this same CDR3. V usage is TRBV5-1 and J usage is TRBJ2-5; TRBD2 might be the D (5 bases). Trimming stripped 1 base from V and 0 bases from J, with 7 bases between. The length of the CDR3 is 14 residues. CDR1 and CDR2 (germline): SGHRS, YFSETQ. DNA for the CDR3: TGCGCCAGCAGCTTGATGGGAGACCAAGAGACCCAGTACTTC. It translates to CASSLMGDQETQYF.

This chain connects TRBV7-9 to TRBJ1-1, with D unresolved. Between the trimmed V and J ends, which lost 6 bases and 0 bases, there was a span of 2 bases. This CDR3 has 11 amino acids. Germline-derived CDR1 and CDR2 are SEHNR and FQNEAQ (reference sequence). The CDR3 DNA sequence: TGTGCCAGCAGGATGAACACTGAAGCTTTCTTT. Translation gives CASRMNTEAFF.

CDR3 residues: CASSYFGQGNNQPQHF. CDR3 DNA: TGTGCCAGCAGCTATTTCGGACAGGGTAACAATCAGCCCCAGCATTTT. The chain uses TRBV5-4 and TRBJ1-5; 8 bases are shared with TRBD1. The CDR3 length is 16 residues. Germline V gene lookup returns CDR1 SGHNT and CDR2 YYREEE (reference sequence). The V segment lost 3 bases and the J segment 3 bases; nucleotides outside the gene matches: 8. Supplemented by reference TRBV5-4 and TRBJ1-5, the full variable domain reads ETGVTQSPTHLIKTRGQQVTLRCSSQSGHNTVSWYQQALGQGPQFIFQYYREEENGRGNFPPRFSGLQFPNYSSELNVNALELDDSALYLCASSYFGQGNNQPQHFGDGTRLSIL.

The genes are TRBV2 and TRBJ2-3; D ambiguous. The CDR3 has 16 amino acids. Trimming removed 2 bases from V and 3 bases from J, with 15 bases in between. Germline V gives CDR1 SNHLY, CDR2 FYNNEI. For the CDR3, the DNA is TGTGCCAGCAGTGAATTGCCTCTACCTCCGACAGATACGCAGTATTTT. Translation gives CASSELPLPPTDTQYF.

This clone was recorded only once. The chain employs TRBV7-9 and TRBJ2-7; 9 nucleotides agree with TRBD2. Germline V CDR1 and CDR2: SEHNR, FQNEAQ (reference sequence). This CDR3 is 15 amino acids long. With V trimmed by 4 bases and J by 4 bases, 8 bases remained unmatched. CDR3 coding DNA: TGTGCCAGCAGCTCGGCTAGCGGGATGGTGTACGAGCAGTACTTC. Translated, it gives CASSSASGMVYEQYF.